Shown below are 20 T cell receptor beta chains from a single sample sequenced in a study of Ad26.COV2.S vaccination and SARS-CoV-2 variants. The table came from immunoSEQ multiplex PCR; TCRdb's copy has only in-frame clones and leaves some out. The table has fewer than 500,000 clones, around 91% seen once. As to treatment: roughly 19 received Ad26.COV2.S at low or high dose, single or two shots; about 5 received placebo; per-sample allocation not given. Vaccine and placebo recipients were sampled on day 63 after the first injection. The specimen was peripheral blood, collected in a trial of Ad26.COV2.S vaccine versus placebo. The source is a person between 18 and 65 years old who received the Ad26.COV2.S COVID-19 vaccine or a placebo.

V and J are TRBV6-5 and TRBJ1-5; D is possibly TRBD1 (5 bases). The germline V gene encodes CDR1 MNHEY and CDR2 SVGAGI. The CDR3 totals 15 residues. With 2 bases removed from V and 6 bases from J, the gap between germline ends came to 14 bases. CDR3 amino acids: CASSYVREEGQPQHF. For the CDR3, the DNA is TGTGCCAGCAGTTACGTCAGGGAGGAGGGTCAGCCCCAGCATTTT.

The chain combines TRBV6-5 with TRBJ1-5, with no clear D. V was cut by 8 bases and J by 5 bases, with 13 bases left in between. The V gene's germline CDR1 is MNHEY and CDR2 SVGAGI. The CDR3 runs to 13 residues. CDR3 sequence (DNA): TGTGCCAGCTCAGACACCTGGGATCAGCCCCAGCATTTT. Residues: CASSDTWDQPQHF.

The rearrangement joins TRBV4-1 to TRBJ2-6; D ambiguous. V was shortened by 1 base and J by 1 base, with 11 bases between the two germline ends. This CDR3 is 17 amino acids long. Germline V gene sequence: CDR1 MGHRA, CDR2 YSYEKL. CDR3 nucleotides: TGCGCCAGCAGCCAAGCAAACCTGGGGTCTGGGGCCAACGTCCTGACTTTC. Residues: CASSQANLGSGANVLTF.

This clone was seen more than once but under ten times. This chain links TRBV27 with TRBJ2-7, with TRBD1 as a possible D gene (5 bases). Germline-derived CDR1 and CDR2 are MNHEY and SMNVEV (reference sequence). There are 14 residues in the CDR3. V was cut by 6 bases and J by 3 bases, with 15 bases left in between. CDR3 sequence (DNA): TGTGCCAGCAGCAATCGCGGAACAGGCTACGAGCAGTACTTC. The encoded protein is CASSNRGTGYEQYF.

DNA of the CDR3: TGTGCCAGCAGTGAATCGAGCGCCGCTAACTATGGCTACACCTTC. It is translated as CASSESSAANYGYTF. The chain joins TRBV25-1 to TRBJ1-2, with D hard to call. Germline CDR1 and CDR2: MGHDK and SYGVNS. The CDR3 sequence is 15 residues long. V dropped 1 base and J dropped 0 bases, with 9 bases sitting between them.

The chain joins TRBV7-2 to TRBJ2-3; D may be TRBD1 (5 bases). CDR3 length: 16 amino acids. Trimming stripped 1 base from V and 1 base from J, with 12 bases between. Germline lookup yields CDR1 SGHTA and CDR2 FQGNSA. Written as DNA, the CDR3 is TGTGCCAGCAGCTTAGTTTCAACAGGTGGCACAGATACGCAGTATTTT. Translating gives CASSLVSTGGTDTQYF.

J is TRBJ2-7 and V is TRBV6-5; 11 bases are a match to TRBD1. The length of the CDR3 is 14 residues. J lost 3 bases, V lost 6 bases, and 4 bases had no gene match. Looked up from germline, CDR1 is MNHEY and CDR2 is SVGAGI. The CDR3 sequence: CASSPGQGGYEQYF. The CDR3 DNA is TGTGCCAGCAGCCCGGGACAGGGGGGCTACGAGCAGTACTTC.

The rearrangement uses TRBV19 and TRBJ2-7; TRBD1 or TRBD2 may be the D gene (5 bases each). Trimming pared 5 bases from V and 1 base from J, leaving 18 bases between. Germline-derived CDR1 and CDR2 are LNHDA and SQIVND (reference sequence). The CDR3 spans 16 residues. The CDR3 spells CASSSPGTVSSYEQYF. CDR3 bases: TGTGCCAGTAGTTCACCCGGGACCGTGTCGTCCTACGAGCAGTACTTC.

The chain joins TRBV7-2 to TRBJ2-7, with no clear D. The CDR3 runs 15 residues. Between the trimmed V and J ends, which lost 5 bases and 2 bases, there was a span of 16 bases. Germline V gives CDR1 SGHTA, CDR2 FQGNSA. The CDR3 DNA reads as TGTGCCAGCAGCGTGATGGTACATCCCCCCTACGAGCAGTACTTC. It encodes CASSVMVHPPYEQYF.

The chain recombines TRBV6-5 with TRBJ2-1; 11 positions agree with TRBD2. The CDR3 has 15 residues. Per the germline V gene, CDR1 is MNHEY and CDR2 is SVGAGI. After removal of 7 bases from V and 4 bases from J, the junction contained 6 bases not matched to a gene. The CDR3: CASNPIAGGYNEQFF. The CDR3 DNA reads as TGTGCCAGCAACCCTATAGCGGGAGGGTACAATGAGCAGTTCTTC.

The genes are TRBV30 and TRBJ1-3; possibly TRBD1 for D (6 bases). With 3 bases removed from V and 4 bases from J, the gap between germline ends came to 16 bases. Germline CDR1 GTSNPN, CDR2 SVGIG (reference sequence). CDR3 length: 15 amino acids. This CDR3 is CAWSEEGHSGNTIYF. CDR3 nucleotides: TGTGCCTGGAGCGAGGAGGGACACTCGGGAAACACCATATATTTT. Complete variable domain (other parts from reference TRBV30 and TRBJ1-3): SQTIHQWPATLVQPVGSPLSLECTVEGTSNPNLYWYRQAAGRGLQLLFYSVGIGQISSEVPQNLSASRPQDRQFILSSKKLLLSDSGFYLCAWSEEGHSGNTIYFGEGSWLTVV.

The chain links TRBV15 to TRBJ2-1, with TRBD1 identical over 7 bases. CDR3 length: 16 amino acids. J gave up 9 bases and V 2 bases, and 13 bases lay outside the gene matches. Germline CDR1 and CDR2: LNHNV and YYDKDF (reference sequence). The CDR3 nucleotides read TGTGCCACCAGCAGACCCCCCGGGACAGCTTTGGCTGAGCAGTTCTTC. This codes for CATSRPPGTALAEQFF.

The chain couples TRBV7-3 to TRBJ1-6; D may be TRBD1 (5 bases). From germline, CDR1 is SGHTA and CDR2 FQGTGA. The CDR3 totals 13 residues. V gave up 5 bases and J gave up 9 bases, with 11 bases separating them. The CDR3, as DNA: TGTGCCAGCAGCCGACACGGGGGTTCACCCCTCCACTTT. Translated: CASSRHGGSPLHF.

CDR3 region: CASSVAREGAVGANVLTF. In DNA form, the CDR3 reads TGTGCCAGCAGCGTAGCCCGGGAGGGGGCCGTTGGGGCCAACGTCCTGACTTTC. This chain connects TRBV9 to TRBJ2-6; TRBD2 might be the D (8 bases). This CDR3 contains 18 residues. Trimming stripped 0 bases from V and 3 bases from J, with 16 bases between. Germline V gives CDR1 SGDLS, CDR2 YYNGEE. Full variable domain (outside the CDR3, taken from reference TRBV9 and TRBJ2-6): DSGVTQTPKHLITATGQRVTLRCSPRSGDLSVYWYQQSLDQGLQFLIQYYNGEERAKGNILERFSAQQFPDLHSELNLSSLELGDSALYFCASSVAREGAVGANVLTFGAGSRLTVL.

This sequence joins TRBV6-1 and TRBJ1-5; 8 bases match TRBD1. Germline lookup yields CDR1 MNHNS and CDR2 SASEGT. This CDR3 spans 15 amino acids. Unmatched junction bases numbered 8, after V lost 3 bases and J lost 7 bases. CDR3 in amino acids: CASSDASTGGQPQHF. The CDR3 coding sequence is TGTGCCAGCAGTGATGCGTCTACAGGGGGACAGCCCCAGCATTTT.

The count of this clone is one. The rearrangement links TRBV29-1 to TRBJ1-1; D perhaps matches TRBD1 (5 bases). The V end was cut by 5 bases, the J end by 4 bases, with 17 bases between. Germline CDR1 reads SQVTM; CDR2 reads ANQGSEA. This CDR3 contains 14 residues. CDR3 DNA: TGCAGCGTTAATCCCCAGGGTGAGAGCACTGAAGCTTTCTTT. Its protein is CSVNPQGESTEAFF.

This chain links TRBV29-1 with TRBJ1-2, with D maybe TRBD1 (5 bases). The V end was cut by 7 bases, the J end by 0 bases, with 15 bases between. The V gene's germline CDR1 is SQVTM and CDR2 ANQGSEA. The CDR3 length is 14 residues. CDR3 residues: CSATDGGANYGYTF. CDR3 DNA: TGCAGCGCCACAGACGGGGGAGCTAACTATGGCTACACCTTC.

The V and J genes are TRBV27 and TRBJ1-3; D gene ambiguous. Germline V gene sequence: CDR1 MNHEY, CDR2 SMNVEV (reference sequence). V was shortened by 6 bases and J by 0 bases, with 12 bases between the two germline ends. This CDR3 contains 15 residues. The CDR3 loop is CASSHLADSGNTIYF. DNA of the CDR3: TGTGCCAGCAGCCACCTTGCGGACTCTGGAAACACCATATATTTT.

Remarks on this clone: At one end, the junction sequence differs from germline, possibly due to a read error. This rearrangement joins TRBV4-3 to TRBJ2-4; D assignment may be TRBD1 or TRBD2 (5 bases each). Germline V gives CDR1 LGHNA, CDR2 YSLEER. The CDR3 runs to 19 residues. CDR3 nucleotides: TGCACCAGCAGCCAAGATGACGCCGGACTGGGTAGGGACGGGGACATTCAGTACTTC. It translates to CTSSQDDAGLGRDGDIQYF.

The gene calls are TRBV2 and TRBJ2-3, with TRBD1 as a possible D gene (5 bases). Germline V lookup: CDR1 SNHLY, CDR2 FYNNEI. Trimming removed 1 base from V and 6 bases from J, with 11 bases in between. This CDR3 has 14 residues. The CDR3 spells CASSEGNRWDTQYF. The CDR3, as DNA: TGTGCCAGCAGTGAAGGGAACAGGTGGGATACGCAGTATTTT.